This entry concerns a single TCR beta chain. Its antigen is unidentified. The data belong to a study of shared clonotypes between healthy human individuals. Study-wide background: There were three CD4 naive, three CD4 memory, two CD8 naive and one CD8 memory plates per donor.

Trimming stripped 0 bases from V and 1 base from J, with 10 bases between. This CDR3 is built from 16 residues. In germline, CDR1 is MNHEY, CDR2 SMNVEV (reference sequence). The study, taken as a whole, reports: Clonotypes shared by all four donors outscored non-shared clonotypes in generation probability.

The study ran the assay at deep level. Using about 190 ng DNA, about 29,000 T cell genomes, the sorted-subset replicate PCRs were run. Profiling relied on immunoSEQ multiplex PCR, and the TCRdb table lists in-frame clones only, not all of them. This sample has millions of clones, with 85% to 95% found just once. The naive CD8 population came from CD45RO-negative cells selected for CCR7, without terminally differentiated effector memory CD45RA+ cells. The source material was naive CD8+ T cells from PBMCs. This TCR was sampled from a man younger than 35 in good health. Some clones in this sample may be carry-over from other donors' samples. The chain is built from TRBV27 and TRBJ2-4; D ambiguous. The CDR3 loop reads CASSLSGPLAKNIQYF. Written as DNA, the CDR3 is TGTGCCAGCAGTTTATCAGGTCCCTTGGCCAAAAACATTCAGTACTTC.